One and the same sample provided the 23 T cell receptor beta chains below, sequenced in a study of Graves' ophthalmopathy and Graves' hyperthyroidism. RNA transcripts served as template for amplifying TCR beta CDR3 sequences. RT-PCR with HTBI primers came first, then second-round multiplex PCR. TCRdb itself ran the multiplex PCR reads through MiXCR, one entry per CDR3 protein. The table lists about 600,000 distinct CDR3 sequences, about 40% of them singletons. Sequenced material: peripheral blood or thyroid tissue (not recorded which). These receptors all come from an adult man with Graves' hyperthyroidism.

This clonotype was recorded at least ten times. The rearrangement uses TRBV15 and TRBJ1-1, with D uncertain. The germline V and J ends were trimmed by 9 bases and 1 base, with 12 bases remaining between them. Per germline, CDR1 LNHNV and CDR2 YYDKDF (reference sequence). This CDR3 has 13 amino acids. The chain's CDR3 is CATKFGRNTEAFF. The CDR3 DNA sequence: TGTGCCACGAAGTTTGGGCGGAACACTGAAGCTTTCTTT.

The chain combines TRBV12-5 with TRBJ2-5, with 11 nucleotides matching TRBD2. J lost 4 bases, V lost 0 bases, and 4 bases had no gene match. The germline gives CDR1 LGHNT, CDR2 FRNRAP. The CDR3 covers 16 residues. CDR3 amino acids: CASGLVLAGVGETQYF. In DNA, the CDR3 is TGTGCTAGTGGTTTGGTACTAGCGGGGGTAGGAGAGACCCAGTACTTC.

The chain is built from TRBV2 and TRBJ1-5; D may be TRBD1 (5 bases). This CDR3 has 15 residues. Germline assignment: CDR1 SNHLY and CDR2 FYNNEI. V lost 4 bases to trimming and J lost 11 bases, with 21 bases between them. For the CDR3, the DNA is TGTGCCAGCAGTGCAGGGCTAGCGGGCCAAGAGACCCAGCATTTT. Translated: CASSAGLAGQETQHF.

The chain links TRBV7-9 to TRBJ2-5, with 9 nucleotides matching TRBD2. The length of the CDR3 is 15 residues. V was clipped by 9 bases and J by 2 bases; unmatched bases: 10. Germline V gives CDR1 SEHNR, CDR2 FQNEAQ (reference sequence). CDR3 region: CASREAGGYQETQYF. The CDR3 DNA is TGTGCCAGTCGAGAAGCGGGGGGCTATCAAGAGACCCAGTACTTC. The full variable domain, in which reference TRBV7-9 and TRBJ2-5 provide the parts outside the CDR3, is DTGVSQNPRHKITKRGQNVTFRCDPISEHNRLYWYRQTLGQGPEFLTYFQNEAQLEKSRLLSDRFSAERPKGSFSTLEIQRTEQGDSAMYLCASREAGGYQETQYFGPGTRLLVL.

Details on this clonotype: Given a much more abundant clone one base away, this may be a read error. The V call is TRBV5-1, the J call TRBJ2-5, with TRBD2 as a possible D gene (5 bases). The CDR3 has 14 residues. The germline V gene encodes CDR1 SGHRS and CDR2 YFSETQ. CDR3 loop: CASSPKDGKETQYF. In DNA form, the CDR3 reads TGTGCCAGCAGCCCTAAGGACGGGAAAGAGACCCAGTACTTC.

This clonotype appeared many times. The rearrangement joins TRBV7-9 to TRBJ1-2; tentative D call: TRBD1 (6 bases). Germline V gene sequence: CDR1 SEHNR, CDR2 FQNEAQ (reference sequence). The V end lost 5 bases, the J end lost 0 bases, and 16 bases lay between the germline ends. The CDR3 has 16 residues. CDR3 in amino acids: CASSRETGPANYGYTF. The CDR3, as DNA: TGTGCCAGCAGCAGAGAAACAGGGCCCGCTAACTATGGCTACACCTTC.

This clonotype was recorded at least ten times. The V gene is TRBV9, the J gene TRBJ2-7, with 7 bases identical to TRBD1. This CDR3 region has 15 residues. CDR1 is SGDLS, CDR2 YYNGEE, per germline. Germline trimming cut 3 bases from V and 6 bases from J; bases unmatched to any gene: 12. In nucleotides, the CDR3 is TGTGCCAGCAGCGGGACAGGAATCCCATCAGGCGAGCAGTACTTC. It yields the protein CASSGTGIPSGEQYF.

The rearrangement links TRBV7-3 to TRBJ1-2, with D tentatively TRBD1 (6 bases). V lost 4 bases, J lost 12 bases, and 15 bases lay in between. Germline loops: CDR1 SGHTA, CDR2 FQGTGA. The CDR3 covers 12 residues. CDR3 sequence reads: CASSSTGSGNTF. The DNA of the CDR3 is TGTGCCAGCAGCTCAACAGGGTCTGGAAACACCTTC.

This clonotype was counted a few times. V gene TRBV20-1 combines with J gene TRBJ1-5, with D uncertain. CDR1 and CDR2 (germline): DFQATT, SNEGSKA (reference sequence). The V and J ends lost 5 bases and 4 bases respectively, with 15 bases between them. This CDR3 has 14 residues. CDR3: CSAALPGSNQPQHF. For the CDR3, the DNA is TGCAGTGCTGCCTTACCGGGATCTAATCAGCCCCAGCATTTT.

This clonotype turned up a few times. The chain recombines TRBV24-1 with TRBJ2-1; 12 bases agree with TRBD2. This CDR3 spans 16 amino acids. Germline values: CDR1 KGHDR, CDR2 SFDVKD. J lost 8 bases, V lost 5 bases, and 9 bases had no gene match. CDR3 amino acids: CATSGPLAGGIDEQFF. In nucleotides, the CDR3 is TGTGCCACCAGTGGCCCGCTAGCGGGAGGGATCGATGAGCAGTTCTTC.

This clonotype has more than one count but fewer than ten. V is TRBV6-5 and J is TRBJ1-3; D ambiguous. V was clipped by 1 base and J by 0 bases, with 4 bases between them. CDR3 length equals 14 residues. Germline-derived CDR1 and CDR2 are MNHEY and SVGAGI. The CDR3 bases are TGTGCCAGCAGTTACTTAGCCTCTGGAAACACCATATATTTT. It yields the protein CASSYLASGNTIYF.

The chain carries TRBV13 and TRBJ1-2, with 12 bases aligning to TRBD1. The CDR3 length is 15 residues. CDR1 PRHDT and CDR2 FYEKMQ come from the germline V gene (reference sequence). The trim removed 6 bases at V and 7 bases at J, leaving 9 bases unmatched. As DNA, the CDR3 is TGTGCCAGCAGTCCGCCGGGACAGGGGGCGATTGGCTACACCTTC. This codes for CASSPPGQGAIGYTF.

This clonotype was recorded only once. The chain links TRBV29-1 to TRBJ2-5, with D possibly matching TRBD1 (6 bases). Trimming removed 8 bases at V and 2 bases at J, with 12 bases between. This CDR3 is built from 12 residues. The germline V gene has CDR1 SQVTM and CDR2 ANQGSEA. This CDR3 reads CSSRDTQETQYF. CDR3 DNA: TGCAGCAGCCGGGACACTCAAGAGACCCAGTACTTC.

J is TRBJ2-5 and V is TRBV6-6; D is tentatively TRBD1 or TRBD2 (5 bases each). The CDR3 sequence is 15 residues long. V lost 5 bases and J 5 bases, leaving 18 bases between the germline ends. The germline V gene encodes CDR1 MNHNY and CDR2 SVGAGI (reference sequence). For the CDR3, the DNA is TGTGCCAGCAGTGCTTCCGGGACCTCCGGGGAGACCCAGTACTTC. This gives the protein CASSASGTSGETQYF.

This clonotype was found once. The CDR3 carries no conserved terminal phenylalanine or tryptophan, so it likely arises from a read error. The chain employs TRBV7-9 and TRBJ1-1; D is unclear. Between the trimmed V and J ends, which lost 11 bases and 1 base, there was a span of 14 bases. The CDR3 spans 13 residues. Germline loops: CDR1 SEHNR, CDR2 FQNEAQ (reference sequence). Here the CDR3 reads CAGTQDGNTEAFL. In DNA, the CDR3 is TGTGCCGGCACCCAGGACGGGAACACTGAAGCTTTCCTT.

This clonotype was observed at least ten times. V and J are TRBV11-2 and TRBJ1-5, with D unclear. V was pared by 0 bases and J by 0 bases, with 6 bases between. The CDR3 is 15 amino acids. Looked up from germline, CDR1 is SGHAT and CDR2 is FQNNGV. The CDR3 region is CASSLDGDSNQPQHF. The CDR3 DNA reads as TGTGCCAGCAGCTTAGACGGAGATAGCAATCAGCCCCAGCATTTT. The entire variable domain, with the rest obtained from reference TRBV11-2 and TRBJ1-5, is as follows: EAGVAQSPRYKIIEKRQSVAFWCNPISGHATLYWYQQILGQGPKLLIQFQNNGVVDDSQLPKDRFSAERLKGVDSTLKIQPAKLEDSAVYLCASSLDGDSNQPQHFGDGTRLSIL.

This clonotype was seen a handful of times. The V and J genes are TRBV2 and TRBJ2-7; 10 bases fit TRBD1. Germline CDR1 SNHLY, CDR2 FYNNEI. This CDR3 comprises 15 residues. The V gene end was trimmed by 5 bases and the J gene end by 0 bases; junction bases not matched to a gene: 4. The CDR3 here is CASSSTGGFSYEQYF. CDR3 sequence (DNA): TGTGCCAGCAGTTCGACAGGGGGCTTCTCCTACGAGCAGTACTTC.

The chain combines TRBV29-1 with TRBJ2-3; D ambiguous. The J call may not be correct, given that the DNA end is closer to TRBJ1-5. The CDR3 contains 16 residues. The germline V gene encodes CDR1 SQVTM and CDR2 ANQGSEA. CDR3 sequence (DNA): TGCAGCCCCACCATACGACGGGGAGGTTCACCAGATACGCAGCATTTT. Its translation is CSPTIRRGGSPDTQHF.

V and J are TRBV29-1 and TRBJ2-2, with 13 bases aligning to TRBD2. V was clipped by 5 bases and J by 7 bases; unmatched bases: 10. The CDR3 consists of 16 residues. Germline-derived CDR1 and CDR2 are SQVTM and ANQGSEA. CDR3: CSVSGLAGDLDGELFF. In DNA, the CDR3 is TGCAGCGTTAGTGGACTAGCGGGAGACCTCGACGGGGAGCTGTTTTTT.

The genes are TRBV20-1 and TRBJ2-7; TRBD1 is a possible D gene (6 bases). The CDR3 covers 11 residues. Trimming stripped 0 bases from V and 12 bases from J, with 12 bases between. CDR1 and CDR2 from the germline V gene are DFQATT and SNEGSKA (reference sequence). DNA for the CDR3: TGCAGTGCTAGAGAGGGGGCTGGGTCGTACTTC. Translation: CSAREGAGSYF.

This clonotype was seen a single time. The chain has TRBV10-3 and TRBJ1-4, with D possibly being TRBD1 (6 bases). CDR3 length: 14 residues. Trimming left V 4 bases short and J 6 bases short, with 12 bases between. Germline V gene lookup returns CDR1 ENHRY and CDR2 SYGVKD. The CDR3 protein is CAISVRAGDEKLFF. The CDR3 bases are TGTGCCATCAGTGTTCGGGCAGGGGATGAAAAACTGTTTTTT.

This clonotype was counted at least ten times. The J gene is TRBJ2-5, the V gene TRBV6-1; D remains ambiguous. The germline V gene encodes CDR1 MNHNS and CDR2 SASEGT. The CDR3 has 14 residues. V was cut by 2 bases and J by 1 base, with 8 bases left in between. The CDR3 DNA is TGTGCCAGCAGTGAATCACAGCTCCAAGAGACCCAGTACTTC. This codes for CASSESQLQETQYF.

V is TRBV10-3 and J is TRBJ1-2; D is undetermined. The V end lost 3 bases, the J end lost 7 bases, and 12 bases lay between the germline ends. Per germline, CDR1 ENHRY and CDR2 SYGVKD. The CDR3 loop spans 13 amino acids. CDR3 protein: CAISERTESGYTF. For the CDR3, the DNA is TGTGCCATCAGTGAAAGGACGGAGAGTGGCTACACCTTC.